This T cell receptor beta chain was captured in a study of T cells in Graves' hyperthyroidism and ophthalmopathy. Overall study: Peripheral blood was secured at the point of initial diagnosis, before any treatment.

Study conclusions and caveats: A 13 V-J signature model discriminated ophthalmopathy versus stable hyperthyroidism.

Researchers took RNA transcripts and amplified the TCR beta CDR3 regions from them. During a first-round RT-PCR of the TCR CDR3, the HTBI primer set was used. TCRdb re-derived calls from the multiplex PCR reads in MiXCR, one entry per CDR3 protein. The repertoire holds some 720,000 distinct CDR3 sequences, with roughly 15% as singletons. This clonotype has a handful of counts. Its target is not known. Trimming at V came to 6 bases and at J to 4 bases, leaving 9 bases not matched to a gene. The CDR3 sequence is 14 residues long. Germline CDR1 is SGHRS and CDR2 is YFSETQ. The chain employs TRBV5-1 and TRBJ2-5, with 7 bases identical to TRBD2. The specimen sequenced was blood. This clonotype originated in a young man with Graves' hyperthyroidism. The CDR3: CASKEGGPGETQYF. CDR3 nucleotide sequence: TGCGCCAGCAAAGAGGGAGGGCCGGGAGAGACCCAGTACTTC.